One sample yielded the 32 T cell receptor beta chains listed below, sequenced in a study of T cell responses to AZD1222 COVID-19 vaccine. Profiling relied on immunoSEQ multiplex PCR, and the TCRdb table lists in-frame clones only, not all of them. The table records tens of thousands of clones, 85% to 95% of them present only once. The specimen was peripheral blood, collected on day 0 of AZD1222 vaccination. These receptor sequences come from an adult in good health.

The chain has TRBV15 and TRBJ1-3; 10 nucleotides match TRBD1. This CDR3 has 17 residues. Germline V gene lookup returns CDR1 LNHNV and CDR2 YYDKDF (reference sequence). J was trimmed by 2 bases and V by 0 bases; bases with no gene match: 4. CDR3 sequence: CATSRDVGQGTGNTIYF. The CDR3 nucleotides are TGTGCCACCAGCAGAGACGTGGGACAGGGGACTGGAAACACCATATATTTT.

The chain couples TRBV10-3 to TRBJ1-2, with 9 bases identical to TRBD1. Germline V gene lookup returns CDR1 ENHRY and CDR2 SYGVKD. The CDR3 has 16 amino acids. J lost 1 base, V lost 3 bases, and 6 bases had no gene match. The CDR3 loop reads CAISDGGDRDNYGYTF. CDR3 DNA sequence: TGTGCCATCAGTGATGGAGGGGACAGGGATAACTATGGCTACACCTTC.

This clone was detected only a few times. The rearrangement joins TRBV20-1 to TRBJ1-1, with D perhaps matching TRBD1 (5 bases). CDR3 size: 15 residues. V was clipped by 3 bases and J by 3 bases, with 17 bases between them. Germline V gene data show CDR1 as DFQATT and CDR2 as SNEGSKA (reference sequence). CDR3 sequence: CSASDKSGGDTEAFF. The CDR3 bases are TGCAGTGCTAGTGACAAATCCGGGGGTGACACTGAAGCTTTCTTT.

The V and J genes are TRBV21-1 and TRBJ2-7. TRBV21-1 is assigned pseudogene status. The CDR3 loop spans 16 amino acids. This chain's CDR3 is CASSKPGTRILYEQYF. The DNA for the CDR3 is TGTGCCAGCAGCAAACCCGGAACCCGTATCCTCTACGAGCAGTACTTC.

J is TRBJ2-7 and V is TRBV9; D gene uncertain. The CDR3 consists of 14 residues. Trimming took 0 bases from V and 2 from J, leaving 9 bases between them. CDR1 and CDR2 from the germline V gene are SGDLS and YYNGEE. The chain's CDR3 is CASSVAVIPYEQYF. The DNA of the CDR3 is TGTGCCAGCAGCGTAGCAGTGATCCCCTACGAGCAGTACTTC.

The rearrangement links TRBV7-9 to TRBJ2-5, with 7 bases lining up with TRBD1. Unmatched junction bases numbered 15, after V lost 10 bases and J lost 1 base. Germline lookup yields CDR1 SEHNR and CDR2 FQNEAQ (reference sequence). The CDR3 has 16 amino acids. This chain's CDR3 is CATEPKKGQSQETQYF. CDR3 sequence (DNA): TGTGCCACCGAACCAAAAAAGGGACAGTCCCAAGAGACCCAGTACTTC.

This chain links TRBV27 with TRBJ1-5; D is unclear. From germline, CDR1 is MNHEY and CDR2 SMNVEV (reference sequence). The CDR3 covers 10 residues. The CDR3 nucleotides are TGTCCCGGACCGGGTCAGCCCCAGCATTTT. As protein: CPGPGQPQHF.

This chain joins TRBV19 and TRBJ1-5; possibly TRBD1 for D (5 bases). Germline CDR1 LNHDA, CDR2 SQIVND (reference sequence). The CDR3 has 13 residues. V was shortened by 7 bases and J by 4 bases, with 11 bases between the two germline ends. This CDR3 reads CASKGASNQPQHF. As DNA, the CDR3 is TGTGCCAGTAAAGGGGCCTCAAATCAGCCCCAGCATTTT. Using reference TRBV19 and TRBJ1-5 for the parts outside the CDR3, the full variable domain is DGGITQSPKYLFRKEGQNVTLSCEQNLNHDAMYWYRQDPGQGLRLIYYSQIVNDFQKGDIAEGYSVSREKKESFPLTVTSAQKNPTAFYLCASKGASNQPQHFGDGTRLSIL.

This clone was detected only a few times. This chain uses TRBV6-5 with TRBJ1-1, with D possibly TRBD1 on 5 matching bases. V was shortened by 4 bases and J by 1 base, with 7 bases between the two germline ends. Germline V gene sequence: CDR1 MNHEY, CDR2 SVGAGI. The CDR3 length is 13 residues. This CDR3 is CASSSTGNTEAFF. CDR3 in DNA: TGTGCCAGCAGTTCAACAGGGAACACTGAAGCTTTCTTT.

CDR3 sequence reads: CASSDGGGFNQPQHF. The CDR3 DNA reads as TGTGCCAGCAGTGATGGAGGGGGTTTCAATCAGCCCCAGCATTTT. The rearrangement links TRBV2 to TRBJ1-5; the D gene is possibly TRBD1 (6 bases). There are 15 residues in the CDR3. In germline, CDR1 is SNHLY, CDR2 FYNNEI. Trimming took 3 bases from V and 3 from J, leaving 12 bases between them.

The rearrangement links TRBV5-4 to TRBJ2-7, with TRBD1 matching 8 bases. The J segment lost 1 base and the V segment lost 0 bases, leaving 3 bases of the junction unmatched. The CDR3 runs to 15 residues. CDR1 and CDR2 from the germline V gene are SGHNT and YYREEE (reference sequence). This CDR3 reads CASSLGGTGSYEQYF. As DNA, the CDR3 is TGTGCCAGCAGCTTGGGAGGGACAGGTTCCTACGAGCAGTACTTC. The whole variable domain, filled in from reference TRBV5-4 and TRBJ2-7, reads ETGVTQSPTHLIKTRGQQVTLRCSSQSGHNTVSWYQQALGQGPQFIFQYYREEENGRGNFPPRFSGLQFPNYSSELNVNALELDDSALYLCASSLGGTGSYEQYFGPGTRLTVT.

The genes are TRBV7-2 and TRBJ1-5; D might be TRBD1 (5 bases). The CDR3 length is 17 residues. Germline assignment: CDR1 SGHTA and CDR2 FQGNSA. V lost 3 bases, J lost 0 bases, and 15 bases lay in between. The CDR3 spells CASSLSRGPNSNQPQHF. CDR3 sequence (DNA): TGTGCCAGCAGCTTGAGCCGGGGACCTAATAGCAATCAGCCCCAGCATTTT.

The V gene is TRBV5-1, the J gene TRBJ1-1; 7 bases match TRBD1. Germline values: CDR1 SGHRS, CDR2 YFSETQ. The V segment lost 4 bases and the J segment 1 base; nucleotides outside the gene matches: 10. CDR3 length equals 16 residues. CDR3 bases: TGCGCCAGCAGCCCACGACAGGGATTGGCGAACACTGAAGCTTTCTTT. Translated, it gives CASSPRQGLANTEAFF. Filled out from reference TRBV5-1 and TRBJ1-1, the complete variable domain reads KAGVTQTPRYLIKTRGQQVTLSCSPISGHRSVSWYQQTPGQGLQFLFEYFSETQRNKGNFPGRFSGRQFSNSRSEMNVSTLELGDSALYLCASSPRQGLANTEAFFGQGTRLTVV.

The genes are TRBV7-9 and TRBJ1-3; no firm D call. This CDR3 contains 14 residues. Per the germline V gene, CDR1 is SEHNR and CDR2 is FQNEAQ (reference sequence). The V gene lost 5 bases and the J gene lost 4 bases, with 12 bases spanning the gap. CDR3 loop: CASSQEGTGNTIYF. The CDR3, as DNA: TGTGCCAGCAGCCAAGAAGGTACGGGAAACACCATATATTTT.

The chain joins TRBV6-5 to TRBJ2-7; a possible D gene is TRBD1 (6 bases). Germline-derived CDR1 and CDR2 are MNHEY and SVGAGI. The V and J ends lost 8 bases and 3 bases respectively, with 20 bases between them. The CDR3 is 15 amino acids. CDR3 bases: TGTGCCAGCGGTTCCACAGGGCTTGGACTCTACGAGCAGTACTTC. It is translated as CASGSTGLGLYEQYF.

The chain combines TRBV6-2 or TRBV6-3 with TRBJ1-2, with D possibly matching TRBD1 (5 bases). The V gene's germline CDR1 is MNHEY and CDR2 SVGEGT. The CDR3 has 14 amino acids. V lost 4 bases to trimming and J lost 3 bases, with 12 bases between them. CDR3 loop: CASSSPQGYYGYTF. The CDR3 nucleotides read TGTGCCAGCAGTTCCCCTCAGGGATACTATGGCTACACCTTC.

The J gene is TRBJ1-4, the V gene TRBV7-8; D remains unclear. Germline V gene data show CDR1 as SGHVS and CDR2 as FQNEAQ. Trimming stripped 1 base from V and 2 bases from J, with 20 bases between. The CDR3 has 19 residues. The CDR3 coding sequence is TGTGCCAGCAGCTTAGTTTTTGGCAGGCGGGGTACGACTAATGAAAAACTGTTTTTT. Encoded protein: CASSLVFGRRGTTNEKLFF.

The gene calls are TRBV10-3 and TRBJ2-7, with 8 bases fitting TRBD1. This CDR3 region has 12 residues. V shed 10 bases and J 7 bases; nucleotides not matched to a gene: 9. Per the germline V gene, CDR1 is ENHRY and CDR2 is SYGVKD. CDR3 loop: CATGTGGREQYF. In DNA, the CDR3 is TGTGCCACTGGGACAGGAGGGAGGGAGCAGTACTTC.

This chain connects TRBV2 to TRBJ2-7, with D possibly being TRBD1 (6 bases). Germline CDR1 reads SNHLY; CDR2 reads FYNNEI. V lost 4 bases, J lost 5 bases, and 9 bases lay in between. This CDR3 contains 12 residues. CDR3 sequence reads: CASSARDNEQYF. The CDR3 DNA is TGTGCCAGCAGTGCCAGGGACAACGAGCAGTACTTC. Full variable domain (outside the CDR3, taken from reference TRBV2 and TRBJ2-7): EPEVTQTPSHQVTQMGQEVILRCVPISNHLYFYWYRQILGQKVEFLVSFYNNEISEKSEIFDDQFSVERPDGSNFTLKIRSTKLEDSAMYFCASSARDNEQYFGPGTRLTVT.

V gene TRBV4-1 combines with J gene TRBJ2-7, with a tentative D call TRBD1 (6 bases). The V end was cut by 1 base, the J end by 0 bases, with 13 bases between. CDR1 MGHRA and CDR2 YSYEKL come from the germline V gene. This CDR3 contains 16 residues. The CDR3 DNA follows: TGCGCCAGCAGCCAAGTCGCAGGGGCGAGCTCCTACGAGCAGTACTTC. This sequence encodes CASSQVAGASSYEQYF.

The chain employs TRBV28 and TRBJ2-1; possibly TRBD1 or TRBD2 for D (5 bases each). Germline V gene lookup returns CDR1 MDHEN and CDR2 SYDVKM. The CDR3 consists of 14 residues. Trimming stripped 3 bases from V and 9 bases from J, with 15 bases between. The CDR3, as DNA: TGTGCCAGCAGTTTCCGAGGGGAGAGGGGTGAGCAGTTCTTC. This encodes CASSFRGERGEQFF.

The gene calls are TRBV9 and TRBJ1-4, with D hard to call. The CDR3 contains 14 residues. The V end lost 3 bases, the J end lost 7 bases, and 13 bases lay between the germline ends. Germline loops: CDR1 SGDLS, CDR2 YYNGEE. CDR3 DNA: TGTGCCAGCAGCGGGACCGGGTTTGGTGAAAAACTGTTTTTT. This codes for CASSGTGFGEKLFF.

The sample holds one count of this clone. V gene TRBV28 combines with J gene TRBJ2-1, with 7 bases that match TRBD2. V lost 2 bases and J lost 4; bases outside the gene matches: 2. The CDR3 covers 14 residues. The germline V gene encodes CDR1 MDHEN and CDR2 SYDVKM. CDR3 amino acids: CASSLVGGYNEQFF. CDR3 coding DNA: TGTGCCAGCAGTTTAGTGGGAGGGTACAATGAGCAGTTCTTC.

The chain carries TRBV5-1 and TRBJ1-2, with 8 nucleotides matching TRBD1. Trimming at V came to 4 bases and at J to 4 bases, leaving 12 bases not matched to a gene. CDR3 size: 16 residues. Germline assignment: CDR1 SGHRS and CDR2 YFSETQ. The CDR3 here is CASSDPGTGESYGYTF. The CDR3 nucleotides read TGCGCCAGCAGCGACCCCGGGACAGGAGAGTCCTATGGCTACACCTTC.

The chain is built from TRBV2 and TRBJ2-7, with D possibly TRBD1 on 5 matching bases. Germline V lookup: CDR1 SNHLY, CDR2 FYNNEI. The CDR3 is 15 residues long. V was shortened by 5 bases and J by 1 base, with 15 bases between the two germline ends. CDR3: CASSYTARGSYEQYF. CDR3 sequence (DNA): TGTGCCAGCAGTTATACTGCAAGGGGATCCTACGAGCAGTACTTC.

The gene calls are TRBV5-5 and TRBJ1-5; weak D call: TRBD1 (6 bases). V shed 6 bases and J shed 2 bases, with 15 bases lying between them. CDR1 and CDR2 from the germline V gene are SGHKS and YYEKEE (reference sequence). The CDR3 covers 15 residues. CDR3 in amino acids: CASTVAGGGNQPQHF. In DNA, the CDR3 is TGTGCCAGCACCGTTGCGGGGGGCGGCAATCAGCCCCAGCATTTT.

The chain uses TRBV27 and TRBJ1-2, with D tentatively TRBD1 (5 bases). The germline CDR1 and CDR2 sequences are MNHEY and SMNVEV (reference sequence). CDR3 length: 14 residues. The V end lost 2 bases, the J end lost 3 bases, and 10 bases lay between the germline ends. CDR3 residues: CASSLAGTYYGYTF. CDR3 DNA sequence: TGTGCCAGCAGTTTAGCCGGGACCTACTATGGCTACACCTTC.

J is TRBJ2-3 and V is TRBV27, with 7 bases identical to TRBD2. The CDR3 length is 16 residues. The germline CDR1 and CDR2 sequences are MNHEY and SMNVEV (reference sequence). V was pared by 3 bases and J by 2 bases, with 8 bases of the junction left unmatched. The chain's CDR3 is CASSLSRGDLTDTQYF. The CDR3 region has the DNA TGTGCCAGCAGTTTGTCTCGGGGGGACCTCACAGATACGCAGTATTTT.

The chain employs TRBV5-1 and TRBJ1-2; D call uncertain. There are 13 residues in the CDR3. The germline gives CDR1 SGHRS, CDR2 YFSETQ. Trimming took 4 bases from V and 2 from J, leaving 9 bases between them. CDR3 amino acids: CASSPGKNYGYTF. Written as DNA, the CDR3 is TGCGCCAGCAGCCCGGGGAAGAACTATGGCTACACCTTC.

V usage is TRBV24-1 and J usage is TRBJ1-2, with D possibly matching TRBD1 (5 bases). The germline V gene has CDR1 KGHDR and CDR2 SFDVKD. The CDR3 contains 14 residues. V was trimmed by 2 bases and J by 6 bases, leaving 12 bases between them. Here the CDR3 DNA reads TGTGCCACCAGTGATTATCAGGGCCGGGATGGCTACACCTTC. Translated: CATSDYQGRDGYTF.

The CDR3 nucleotides are TGTGCCAGCACTCGGGGGGACCAGCCCCAGCATTTT. Protein product: CASTRGDQPQHF. V and J are TRBV28 and TRBJ1-5; D might be TRBD1 (5 bases). CDR3 length: 12 amino acids. V gave up 7 bases and J gave up 7 bases, with 11 bases separating them. In germline, CDR1 is MDHEN, CDR2 SYDVKM.

V and J are TRBV5-1 and TRBJ2-3, with 8 bases fitting TRBD1. The germline CDR1 and CDR2 sequences are SGHRS and YFSETQ. CDR3 length: 14 amino acids. J was trimmed by 4 bases and V by 2 bases; bases with no gene match: 3. The CDR3 loop is CASSFGQGADTQYF. CDR3 nucleotide sequence: TGCGCCAGCAGCTTCGGACAGGGTGCAGATACGCAGTATTTT. Complete variable domain (other parts from reference TRBV5-1 and TRBJ2-3): KAGVTQTPRYLIKTRGQQVTLSCSPISGHRSVSWYQQTPGQGLQFLFEYFSETQRNKGNFPGRFSGRQFSNSRSEMNVSTLELGDSALYLCASSFGQGADTQYFGPGTRLTVL.